These T cell receptor beta chains were read from a single sample in a study of identifying expanded T cells in peripheral blood. Repertoires were generated with immunoSEQ multiplex PCR, while TCRdb's copy carries only in-frame clones and drops some. This sample yields roughly 82,000 clones, of which 84% are seen a single time; about 17% belongs to the top ten. Sequenced: blood. These receptor sequences come from a person aged 18-70 years in good health. Each CDR3 is given with its conserved first and last residue. D genes are given only for firm matches. Some rows have no size entry. The others give once, few or many, or a class for an expanded clone.

d_call	v_call	j_call	clone_size	cdr3_aa	cdr3_nt
NA	TRBV28	TRBJ2-1	NA	CASSAASPGLSFRDEQFF	TGTGCCAGCAGTGCCGCCTCGCCAGGGCTAAGCTTTAGGGATGAGCAGTTCTTC
NA	TRBV30	TRBJ2-2	NA	CAWSQSSPTGELFF	TGTGCCTGGAGTCAGTCTAGCCCGACCGGGGAGCTGTTTTTT
NA	TRBV6-5	TRBJ1-1	NA	CASSYSWRLNTEAFF	TGTGCCAGCAGTTACTCGTGGCGGTTGAACACTGAAGCTTTCTTT
TRBD1	TRBV5-1	TRBJ2-1	NA	CASSLEPGQGWNEQFF	TGCGCCAGCAGCTTGGAACCGGGACAGGGTTGGAATGAGCAGTTCTTC
NA	TRBV28	TRBJ2-7	NA	CASSSPRGPGEQYF	TGTGCCAGCAGTTCCCCCAGAGGGCCGGGGGAGCAGTACTTC
TRBD1	TRBV9	TRBJ1-1	NA	CASSVSTGDTEAFF	TGTGCCAGCAGCGTCTCTACAGGGGACACTGAAGCTTTCTTT
NA	TRBV27	TRBJ1-2	NA	CASSGIPGTAALYGYTF	TGTGCCAGCAGTGGGATTCCTGGGACCGCGGCATTATATGGCTACACCTTC
NA	TRBV7-2	TRBJ1-6	NA	CASSAGRATLSPLHF	TGTGCCAGCAGCGCGGGAAGGGCTACCTTGTCACCCCTCCACTTT
NA	TRBV4-2	TRBJ1-4	NA	CASSQESNANMGNEKLFF	TGTGCCAGCAGCCAAGAAAGCAACGCCAATATGGGTAATGAAAAACTGTTTTTT
NA	TRBV18	TRBJ2-1	NA	CASSPPSGPYNEQFF	TGTGCCAGCTCACCACCCTCAGGGCCCTACAATGAGCAGTTCTTC
NA	TRBV28	TRBJ2-1	NA	CASKGGISYNEQFF	TGTGCCAGCAAGGGCGGGATCTCCTACAATGAGCAGTTCTTC
NA	TRBV5-4	TRBJ1-1	NA	CASSLGRNTEAFF	TGTGCCAGCAGCTTGGGGCGGAACACTGAAGCTTTCTTT
NA	TRBV2	TRBJ2-5	many	CASSETWGGETQYF	TGTGCCAGCAGTGAGACGTGGGGCGGGGAGACCCAGTACTTC
NA	TRBV2	TRBJ2-3	NA	CASTGDSRADTQYF	TGTGCCAGCACCGGGGACTCACGGGCAGATACGCAGTATTTT
NA	TRBV5-4	TRBJ1-3	NA	CASSQPGNTIYF	TGTGCCAGCAGCCAGCCGGGAAACACCATATATTTT